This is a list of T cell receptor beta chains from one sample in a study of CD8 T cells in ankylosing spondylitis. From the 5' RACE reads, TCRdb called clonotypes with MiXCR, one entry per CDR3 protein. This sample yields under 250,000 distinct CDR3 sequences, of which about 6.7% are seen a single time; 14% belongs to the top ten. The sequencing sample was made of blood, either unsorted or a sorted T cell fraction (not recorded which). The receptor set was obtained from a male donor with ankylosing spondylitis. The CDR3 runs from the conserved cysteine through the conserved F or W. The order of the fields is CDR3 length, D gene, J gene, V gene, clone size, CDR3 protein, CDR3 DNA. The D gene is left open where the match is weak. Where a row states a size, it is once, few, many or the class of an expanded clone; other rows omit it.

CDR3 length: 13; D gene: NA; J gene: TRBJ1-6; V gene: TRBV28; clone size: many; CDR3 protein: CASSLLGYSPLHF; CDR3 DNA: TGTGCCAGCAGTTTATTAGGGTATTCACCCCTCCACTTT
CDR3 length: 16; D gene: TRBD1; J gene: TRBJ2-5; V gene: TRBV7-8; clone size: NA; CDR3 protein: CASSLGMGQPREAQYF; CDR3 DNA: TGTGCCAGCAGCTTAGGGATGGGACAGCCAAGAGAGGCCCAGTACTTC
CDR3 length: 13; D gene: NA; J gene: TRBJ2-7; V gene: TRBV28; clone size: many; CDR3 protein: CASSSLASYEQYF; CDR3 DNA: TGTGCCAGCAGTTCACTAGCCTCCTACGAGCAGTACTTC
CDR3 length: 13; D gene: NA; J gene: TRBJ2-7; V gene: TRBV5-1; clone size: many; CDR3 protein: CASSLDGGREQYF; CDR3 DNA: TGCGCCAGCAGCTTGGACGGGGGGCGTGAGCAGTACTTC
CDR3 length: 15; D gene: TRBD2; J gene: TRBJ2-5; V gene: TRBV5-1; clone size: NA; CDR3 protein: CASRPSSGLGETQYF; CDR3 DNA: TGCGCCAGCAGGCCGTCTAGCGGGTTAGGAGAGACCCAGTACTTC
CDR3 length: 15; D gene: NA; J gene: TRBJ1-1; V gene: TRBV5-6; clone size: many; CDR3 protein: CASSLAEGRNTEAFF; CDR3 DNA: TGTGCCAGCAGCTTGGCTGAAGGGAGGAACACTGAAGCTTTCTTT
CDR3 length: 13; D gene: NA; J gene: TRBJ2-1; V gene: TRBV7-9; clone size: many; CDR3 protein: CASSLGLVNEQFF; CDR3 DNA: TGTGCCAGCAGCTTAGGCCTGGTCAATGAGCAGTTCTTC
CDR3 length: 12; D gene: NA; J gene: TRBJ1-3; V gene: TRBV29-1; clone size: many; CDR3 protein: CSANYSGNTIYF; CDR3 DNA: TGCAGCGCTAATTACTCTGGAAACACCATATATTTT
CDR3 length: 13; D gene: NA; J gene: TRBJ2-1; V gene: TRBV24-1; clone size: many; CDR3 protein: CATSDLSRVQQFF; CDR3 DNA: TGTGCCACCAGTGACCTGTCGAGGGTGCAGCAGTTCTTC
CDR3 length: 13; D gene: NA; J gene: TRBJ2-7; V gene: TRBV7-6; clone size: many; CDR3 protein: CASSIQGSYEQYF; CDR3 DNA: TGTGCCAGCAGTATTCAGGGGAGCTACGAGCAGTACTTC
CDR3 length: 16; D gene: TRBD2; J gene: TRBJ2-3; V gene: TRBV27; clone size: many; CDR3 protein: CASSPGLAGGRDTQYF; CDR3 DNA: TGTGCCAGCAGTCCGGGACTAGCGGGGGGCCGAGATACGCAGTATTTT
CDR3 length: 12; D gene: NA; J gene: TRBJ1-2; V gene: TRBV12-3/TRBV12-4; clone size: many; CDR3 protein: CASRLTNYGYTF; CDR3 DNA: TGTGCCAGCAGACTAACTAACTATGGCTACACCTTC
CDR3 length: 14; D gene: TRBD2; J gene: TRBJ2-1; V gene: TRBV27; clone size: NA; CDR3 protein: CASSVAGGPGEQFF; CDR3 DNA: TGTGCCAGCAGTGTAGCGGGGGGGCCGGGTGAGCAGTTCTTC
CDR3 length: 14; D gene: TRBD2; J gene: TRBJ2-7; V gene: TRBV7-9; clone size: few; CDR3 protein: CASSYGLAEGEQYF; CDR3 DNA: TGTGCCAGCAGCTATGGACTAGCGGAAGGCGAGCAGTACTTC
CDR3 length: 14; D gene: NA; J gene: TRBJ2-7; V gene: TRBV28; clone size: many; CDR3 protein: CASSGLPNTYEQYF; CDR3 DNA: TGTGCCAGCAGTGGTTTACCCAATACCTACGAGCAGTACTTC
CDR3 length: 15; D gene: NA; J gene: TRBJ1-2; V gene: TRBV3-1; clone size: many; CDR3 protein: CASSQGTGQVDGYTF; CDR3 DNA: TGTGCCAGCAGCCAAGGAACAGGGCAGGTCGATGGCTACACCTTC
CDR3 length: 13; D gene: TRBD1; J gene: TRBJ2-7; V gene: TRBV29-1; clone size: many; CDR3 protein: CSVSGQGAYEQYF; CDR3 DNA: TGCAGCGTTTCGGGACAGGGGGCCTACGAGCAGTACTTC
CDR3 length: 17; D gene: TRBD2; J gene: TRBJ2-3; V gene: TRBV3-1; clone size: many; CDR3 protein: CASSQGTSGHHTDTQYF; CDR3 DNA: TGTGCCAGCAGCCAAGGGACTAGCGGGCACCACACAGATACGCAGTATTTT
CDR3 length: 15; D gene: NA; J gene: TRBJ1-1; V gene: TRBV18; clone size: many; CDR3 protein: CASSPYRVLDTEAFF; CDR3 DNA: TGTGCCAGCTCACCTTACAGGGTATTAGACACTGAAGCTTTCTTT
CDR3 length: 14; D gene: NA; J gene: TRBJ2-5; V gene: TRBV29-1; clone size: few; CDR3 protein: CSVVDLPGWETQYF; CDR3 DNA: TGCAGCGTTGTGGACCTGCCGGGATGGGAGACCCAGTACTTC
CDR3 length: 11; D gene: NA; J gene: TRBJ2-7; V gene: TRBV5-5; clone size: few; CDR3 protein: CASSLGRGKFF; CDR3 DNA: TGTGCCAGCAGCTTGGGGCGGGGAAAATTCTTC
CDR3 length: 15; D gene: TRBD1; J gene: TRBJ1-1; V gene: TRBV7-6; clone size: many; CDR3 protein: CASSPNRGPDTEAFF; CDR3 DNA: TGTGCCAGCAGCCCGAACAGGGGGCCCGACACTGAAGCTTTTTTT
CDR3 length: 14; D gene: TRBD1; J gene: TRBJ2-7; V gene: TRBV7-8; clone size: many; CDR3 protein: CASSLVGTAYEQYF; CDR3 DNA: TGTGCCAGCAGCTTAGTTGGGACAGCTTACGAGCAGTACTTC
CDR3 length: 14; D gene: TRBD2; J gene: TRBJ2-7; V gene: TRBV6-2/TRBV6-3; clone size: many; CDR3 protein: CASSSGKSAYEQYF; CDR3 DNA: TGTGCCAGCAGTAGCGGGAAGTCCGCCTACGAGCAGTACTTC
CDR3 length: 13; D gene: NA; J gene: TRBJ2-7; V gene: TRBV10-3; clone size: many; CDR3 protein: CAIRDVSSYEQYF; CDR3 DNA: TGTGCCATCAGGGACGTGAGCTCCTACGAGCAGTACTTC
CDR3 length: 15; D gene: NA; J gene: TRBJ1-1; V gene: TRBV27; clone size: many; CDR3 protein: CASSPKTHSDTEAFF; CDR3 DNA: TGTGCCAGCAGTCCAAAGACTCATTCGGACACTGAAGCTTTCTTT
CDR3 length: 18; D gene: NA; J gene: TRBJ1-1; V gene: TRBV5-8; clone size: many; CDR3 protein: CASSHSGGTPYKDTEAFF; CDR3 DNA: TGTGCCAGCAGCCATTCAGGCGGGACACCCTATAAAGACACTGAAGCTTTCTTT
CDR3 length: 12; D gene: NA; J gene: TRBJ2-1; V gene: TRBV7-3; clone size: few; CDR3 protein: CASSSRGNEQFF; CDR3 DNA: TGTGCCAGCAGCTCGCGGGGCAATGAGCAGTTCTTC
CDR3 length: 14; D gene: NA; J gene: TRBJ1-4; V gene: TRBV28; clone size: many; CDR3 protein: CASSLDSSNEKLFF; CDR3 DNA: TGTGCCAGCAGCCTAGACAGCAGTAATGAAAAACTGTTTTTT
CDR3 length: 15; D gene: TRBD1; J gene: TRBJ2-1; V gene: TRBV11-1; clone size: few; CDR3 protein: CASSHPGQGVGEQFF; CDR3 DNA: TGTGCCAGCAGCCACCCGGGACAGGGGGTTGGTGAGCAGTTCTTC
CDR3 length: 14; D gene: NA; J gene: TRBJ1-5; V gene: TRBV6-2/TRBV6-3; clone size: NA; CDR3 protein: CASCHRVSNQPQHF; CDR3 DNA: TGTGCCAGCTGCCACAGGGTTAGCAATCAGCCCCAGCATTTT
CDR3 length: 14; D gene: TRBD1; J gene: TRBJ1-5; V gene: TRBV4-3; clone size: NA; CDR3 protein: CASSRDRDYQPQHF; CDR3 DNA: TGCGCCAGCAGTCGGGACAGGGACTATCAGCCCCAGCATTTT
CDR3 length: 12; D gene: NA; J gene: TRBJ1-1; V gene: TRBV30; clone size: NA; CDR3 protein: CAWAGIYTEAFF; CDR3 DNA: TGTGCCTGGGCAGGGATTTATACTGAAGCTTTCTTT
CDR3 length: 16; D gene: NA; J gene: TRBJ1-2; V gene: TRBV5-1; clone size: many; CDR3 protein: CASSPLRQGNYAGYTF; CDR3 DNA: TGCGCCAGCAGCCCCCTTCGCCAGGGGAATTATGCTGGCTACACCTTC
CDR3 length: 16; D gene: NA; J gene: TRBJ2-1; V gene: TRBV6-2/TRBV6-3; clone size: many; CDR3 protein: CASSSRTAVTYNEQFF; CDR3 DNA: TGTGCCAGCAGTTCCCGGACCGCCGTCACCTACAATGAGCAGTTCTTC
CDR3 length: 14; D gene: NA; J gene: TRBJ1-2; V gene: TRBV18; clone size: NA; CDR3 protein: CASSPPAGKYGYTF; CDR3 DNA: TGTGCCAGCTCACCCCCGGCAGGGAAATATGGCTACACCTTC
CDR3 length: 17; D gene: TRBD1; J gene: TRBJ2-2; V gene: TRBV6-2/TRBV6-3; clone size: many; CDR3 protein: CASGPNHRDSYTGELFF; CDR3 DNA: TGTGCCAGCGGACCCAATCACCGGGACAGTTACACCGGGGAGCTGTTTTTT
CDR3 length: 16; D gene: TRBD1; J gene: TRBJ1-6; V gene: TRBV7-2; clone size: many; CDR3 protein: CASSLVGLAGGSPLHF; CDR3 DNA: TGTGCCAGCAGCTTAGTAGGGTTGGCAGGGGGTTCACCCCTCCACTTT
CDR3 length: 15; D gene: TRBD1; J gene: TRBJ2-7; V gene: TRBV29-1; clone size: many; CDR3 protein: CSVEYVGTESYEQYF; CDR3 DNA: TGCAGCGTTGAATACGTCGGGACAGAGTCTTACGAGCAGTACTTC
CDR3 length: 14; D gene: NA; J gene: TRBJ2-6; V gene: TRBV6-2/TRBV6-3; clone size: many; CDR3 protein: CASRIGAGANVLTF; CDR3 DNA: TGTGCCAGCAGGATAGGGGCCGGGGCCAACGTCCTGACTTTC
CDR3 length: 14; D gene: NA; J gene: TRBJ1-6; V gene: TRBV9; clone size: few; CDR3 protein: CASSSPGVGSPLHF; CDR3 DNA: TGTGCCAGCAGCTCCCCGGGAGTAGGATCACCCCTCCACTTT
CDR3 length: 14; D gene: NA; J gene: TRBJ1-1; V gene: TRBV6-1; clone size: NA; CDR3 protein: CASRVYQGRPEAFF; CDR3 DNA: TGTGCCAGCAGGGTATACCAGGGGAGGCCTGAAGCTTTCTTT
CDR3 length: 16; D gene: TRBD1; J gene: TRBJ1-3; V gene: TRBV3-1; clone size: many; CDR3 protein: CASSAHRGKTGNTIYF; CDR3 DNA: TGTGCCAGCAGCGCACACAGGGGGAAGACTGGAAACACCATATATTTT
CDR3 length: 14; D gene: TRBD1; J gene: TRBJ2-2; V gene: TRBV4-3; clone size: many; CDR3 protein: CASSPDRESGELFF; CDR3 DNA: TGCGCCAGCAGCCCCGACAGGGAGTCCGGGGAGCTGTTTTTT
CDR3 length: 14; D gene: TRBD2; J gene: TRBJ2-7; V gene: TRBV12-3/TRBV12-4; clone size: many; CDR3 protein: CASSPGLVVYEQYF; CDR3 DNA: TGTGCCAGCAGTCCGGGACTAGTAGTCTACGAGCAGTACTTC
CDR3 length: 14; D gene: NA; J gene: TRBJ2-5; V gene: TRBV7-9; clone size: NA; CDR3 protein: CASSLASLEETQYF; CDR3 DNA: TGTGCCAGCAGCTTAGCCTCGTTGGAAGAGACCCAGTACTTC
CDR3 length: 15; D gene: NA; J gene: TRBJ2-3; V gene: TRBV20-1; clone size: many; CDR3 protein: CSARDHGGGTDTQYF; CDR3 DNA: TGCAGTGCTAGAGATCATGGCGGGGGCACAGATACGCAGTATTTT
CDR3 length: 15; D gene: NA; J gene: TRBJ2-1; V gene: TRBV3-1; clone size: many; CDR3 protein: CASSQDIRLTDEQFF; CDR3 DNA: TGTGCCAGCAGCCAAGATATCCGACTAACGGATGAGCAGTTCTTC
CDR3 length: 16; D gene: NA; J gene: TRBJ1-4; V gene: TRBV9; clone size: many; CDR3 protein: CASSAGGEGLNEKLFF; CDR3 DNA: TGTGCCAGCAGCGCCGGTGGTGAGGGCCTCAATGAAAAACTGTTTTTT
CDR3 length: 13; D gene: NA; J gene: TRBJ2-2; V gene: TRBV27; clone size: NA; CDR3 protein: CASSLSQSGELFF; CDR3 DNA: TGTGCCAGCAGTTTATCACAATCCGGGGAGCTGTTTTTT
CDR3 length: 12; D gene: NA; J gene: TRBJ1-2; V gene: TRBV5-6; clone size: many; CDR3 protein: CASSLYDYGYTF; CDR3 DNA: TGTGCCAGCAGCCTGTACGACTATGGCTACACCTTC
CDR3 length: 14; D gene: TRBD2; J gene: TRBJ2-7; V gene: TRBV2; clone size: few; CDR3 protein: CASSVRLAGAEQYF; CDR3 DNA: TGTGCCAGCAGTGTTCGACTAGCGGGAGCCGAGCAGTACTTC
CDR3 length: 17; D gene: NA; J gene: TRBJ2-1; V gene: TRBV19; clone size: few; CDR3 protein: CASSLLYDGSSYNEQFF; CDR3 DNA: TGTGCCAGTAGTCTCCTTTATGACGGTAGCTCCTACAATGAGCAGTTCTTC